A single sample is the source of the 25 T cell receptor beta chains below, sequenced in a study of cytomegalovirus exposure and HLA in healthy donors. PCR used 60 Vbeta primers and 13 Jbeta primers. Profiled with immunoSEQ multiplex PCR; TCRdb holds only in-frame clones, not every one. In the table there are roughly 100,000 clones, roughly 71% of which are singletons. The specimen was PBMCs. The receptors were sampled from a man between 50 and 59 years old in good health and CMV-seronegative.

The chain carries TRBV7-9 and TRBJ2-7; tentative D call: TRBD2 (6 bases). Germline V gene lookup returns CDR1 SEHNR and CDR2 FQNEAQ (reference sequence). The CDR3 sequence is 14 residues long. The CDR3 protein is CSIQEGPYSYEQYF. The DNA of the CDR3 is TGTTCCATTCAGGAGGGACCGTACTCCTACGAGCAGTACTTC.

The chain is built from TRBV5-4 and TRBJ2-6; possibly TRBD2 for D (5 bases). CDR3 length: 17 amino acids. Germline values: CDR1 SGHNT, CDR2 YYREEE (reference sequence). Trimming took 4 bases from V and 0 from J, leaving 14 bases between them. CDR3 in DNA: TGTGCCAGCAGCAAGGAGGCTGCCAGCTCTGGGGCCAACGTCCTGACTTTC. Amino acids: CASSKEAASSGANVLTF. The full variable domain, completed using reference TRBV5-4 and TRBJ2-6, is ETGVTQSPTHLIKTRGQQVTLRCSSQSGHNTVSWYQQALGQGPQFIFQYYREEENGRGNFPPRFSGLQFPNYSSELNVNALELDDSALYLCASSKEAASSGANVLTFGAGSRLTVL.

The V call is TRBV30, the J call TRBJ1-1, with D tentatively TRBD1 (5 bases). V lost 0 bases to trimming and J lost 1 base, with 9 bases between them. The CDR3 spans 14 residues. Germline values: CDR1 GTSNPN, CDR2 SVGIG (reference sequence). CDR3 loop: CAWSVPGKNTEAFF. CDR3 bases: TGTGCCTGGAGTGTACCAGGGAAGAACACTGAAGCTTTCTTT.

The chain uses TRBV28 and TRBJ2-1; 7 bases agree with TRBD1. Germline V gene lookup returns CDR1 MDHEN and CDR2 SYDVKM. This CDR3 has 15 residues. V lost 6 bases, J lost 12 bases, and 17 bases stayed unmatched. The CDR3 region has the DNA TGTGCCAGCAGGCCCGCAGGGGGTAGTCTAGGAGTGCAGTTCTTC. Translated: CASRPAGGSLGVQFF.

This rearrangement joins TRBV29-1 to TRBJ2-3, with 8 bases fitting TRBD2. Germline values: CDR1 SQVTM, CDR2 ANQGSEA. After removal of 4 bases from V and 5 bases from J, the junction contained 11 bases not matched to a gene. This CDR3 region has 15 residues. CDR3 amino acids: CSVGVTGGPQDTQYF. CDR3 nucleotides: TGCAGCGTTGGAGTTACGGGAGGGCCCCAAGATACGCAGTATTTT.

V usage is TRBV7-2 and J usage is TRBJ1-4; D perhaps matches TRBD1 (5 bases). CDR1 and CDR2 (germline): SGHTA, FQGNSA. Trimming cost V 1 base and J 1 base, with 10 bases left between them. The CDR3 runs 16 residues. This CDR3 is CASSLGRQLTNEKLFF. CDR3 coding DNA: TGTGCCAGCAGCTTAGGTCGACAGTTAACTAATGAAAAACTGTTTTTT. Looking up the rest from reference TRBV7-2 and TRBJ1-4 gives the full variable domain: GAGVSQSPSNKVTEKGKDVELRCDPISGHTALYWYRQSLGQGLEFLIYFQGNSAPDKSGLPSDRFSAERTGGSVSTLTIQRTQQEDSAVYLCASSLGRQLTNEKLFFGSGTQLSVL.

This chain connects TRBV7-2 to TRBJ2-6, with D perhaps TRBD2 (5 bases). CDR3 length: 14 amino acids. V lost 4 bases to trimming and J lost 8 bases, with 12 bases between them. CDR1 and CDR2 from the germline V gene are SGHTA and FQGNSA. CDR3 coding DNA: TGTGCCAGCAGCTCCCTTATAGCGACCAACGTCCTGACTTTC. This gives the protein CASSSLIATNVLTF.

V usage is TRBV7-9 and J usage is TRBJ2-1; 7 nucleotides agree with TRBD1. The CDR3 contains 16 residues. Germline CDR1 reads SEHNR; CDR2 reads FQNEAQ (reference sequence). V trimming: 5 bases; J trimming: 0 bases; junction bases outside the gene matches: 7. The CDR3 DNA follows: TGTGCCAGCAGCACAGGGGCGACGAGCTCCTACAATGAGCAGTTCTTC. This sequence encodes CASSTGATSSYNEQFF.

The chain is built from TRBV27 and TRBJ2-1, with a tentative D call TRBD2 (6 bases). The CDR3 is made up of 16 amino acids. The germline V and J ends were trimmed by 6 bases and 4 bases, with 19 bases remaining between them. Germline V gene lookup returns CDR1 MNHEY and CDR2 SMNVEV (reference sequence). The CDR3 is CASRQWGQRAYNEQFF. The DNA for the CDR3 is TGTGCCAGCAGACAATGGGGCCAGCGGGCTTACAATGAGCAGTTCTTC.

This chain uses TRBV9 with TRBJ1-5; TRBD1 matches 8 bases. The CDR3 has 15 amino acids. J gave up 4 bases and V 3 bases, and 6 bases lay outside the gene matches. Germline V gene data show CDR1 as SGDLS and CDR2 as YYNGEE. The CDR3 DNA reads TGTGCCAGCAGCGCCGGGACAGGAGTTAATCAGCCCCAGCATTTT. This gives the protein CASSAGTGVNQPQHF.

In its sample, this clone was seen once. The chain couples TRBV9 to TRBJ2-1; possibly TRBD2 for D (7 bases). In germline, CDR1 is SGDLS, CDR2 YYNGEE. V lost 0 bases, J lost 7 bases, and 23 bases lay in between. This CDR3 is built from 18 residues. The CDR3 spells CASSVAGGGAVLGNEQFF. Here the CDR3 DNA reads TGTGCCAGCAGCGTAGCAGGAGGGGGGGCGGTCCTTGGGAATGAGCAGTTCTTC.

This sequence joins TRBV5-1 and TRBJ2-1; tentative D call: TRBD2 (5 bases). Trimming took 0 bases from V and 0 from J, leaving 10 bases between them. Germline values: CDR1 SGHRS, CDR2 YFSETQ. This CDR3 region has 16 residues. For the CDR3, the DNA is TGCGCCAGCAGCTTGGAAGGAGGCTACTCCTACAATGAGCAGTTCTTC. It encodes CASSLEGGYSYNEQFF.

This sequence joins TRBV28 and TRBJ2-4; D unclear. The CDR3 runs to 16 residues. The germline gives CDR1 MDHEN, CDR2 SYDVKM. Trimming stripped 2 bases from V and 0 bases from J, with 11 bases between. CDR3 amino acids: CASSLTSSIAKNIQYF. For the CDR3, the DNA is TGTGCCAGCAGTTTAACCTCGAGCATAGCCAAAAACATTCAGTACTTC.

This clone was picked up one time. CDR3 sequence reads: CASSYSIRGEDTEAFF. DNA of the CDR3: TGTGCCAGCAGTTACTCGATAAGGGGTGAGGACACTGAAGCTTTCTTT. The chain has TRBV6-5 and TRBJ1-1; D may be TRBD1 (5 bases). V gave up 0 bases and J gave up 3 bases, with 14 bases separating them. CDR3 length: 16 residues. The V gene's germline CDR1 is MNHEY and CDR2 SVGAGI.

The chain employs TRBV2 and TRBJ1-2, with TRBD1 identical over 7 bases. The CDR3 runs to 15 residues. CDR1 SNHLY and CDR2 FYNNEI come from the germline V gene. The ends lost 7 bases at V and 5 bases at J; junction bases unmatched: 13. The CDR3 spells CASIPLLQGRYGYTF. Written as DNA, the CDR3 is TGTGCCAGCATACCCCTTCTACAGGGGCGGTATGGCTACACCTTC. The full variable domain, rest sourced from reference TRBV2 and TRBJ1-2, is EPEVTQTPSHQVTQMGQEVILRCVPISNHLYFYWYRQILGQKVEFLVSFYNNEISEKSEIFDDQFSVERPDGSNFTLKIRSTKLEDSAMYFCASIPLLQGRYGYTFGSGTRLTVV.

This chain links TRBV29-1 with TRBJ1-4; 10 nucleotides line up with TRBD1. Germline values: CDR1 SQVTM, CDR2 ANQGSEA. The CDR3 spans 13 residues. V was pared by 5 bases and J by 6 bases, with 3 bases of the junction left unmatched. The CDR3 here is CSVTGQGDEKLFF. The CDR3, as DNA: TGCAGCGTTACCGGACAGGGGGATGAAAAACTGTTTTTT. The full variable domain, its missing parts supplied by reference TRBV29-1 and TRBJ1-4, is SAVISQKPSRDICQRGTSLTIQCQVDSQVTMMFWYRQQPGQSLTLIATANQGSEATYESGFVIDKFPISRPNLTFSTLTVSNMSPEDSSIYLCSVTGQGDEKLFFGSGTQLSVL.

The V and J genes are TRBV5-1 and TRBJ2-7, with TRBD1 as a possible D gene (6 bases). The CDR3 has 15 amino acids. The germline V gene encodes CDR1 SGHRS and CDR2 YFSETQ. V lost 0 bases and J 8 bases, leaving 18 bases between the germline ends. The CDR3 DNA reads as TGCGCCAGCAGCTTGGAGGGCAGGGGCTTTGGGAAGCAGTACTTC. Residues: CASSLEGRGFGKQYF.

V is TRBV10-3 and J is TRBJ1-1; D possibly corresponds to TRBD1 (6 bases). CDR3 length: 14 amino acids. The ends were cut back, 8 bases at V and 3 bases at J, with 16 bases in the middle. CDR1 ENHRY and CDR2 SYGVKD come from the germline V gene. The CDR3 region is CAIGGDIQYTEAFF. The CDR3 DNA reads as TGTGCCATCGGGGGGGACATACAATACACTGAAGCTTTCTTT.

This clone was seen more than once but under ten times. Germline is not matched at one junction end, which may reflect a read error. The V call is TRBV7-9, the J call TRBJ2-7; TRBD2 matches 7 bases. CDR1 and CDR2 from the germline V gene are SEHNR and FQNEAQ (reference sequence). The CDR3 has 17 amino acids. CDR3 sequence (DNA): TGTTCCAGCAGCCAATGGGGGAGCGGGGTAAACGCCTACGAGCAGTACTTC. Encoded protein: CSSSQWGSGVNAYEQYF.

This clone was seen a few times. The rearrangement joins TRBV7-8 to TRBJ2-7; the D gene is possibly TRBD2 (6 bases). Between the trimmed V and J ends, which lost 5 bases and 1 base, there was a span of 12 bases. The CDR3 length is 14 residues. Germline V gene data show CDR1 as SGHVS and CDR2 as FQNEAQ. The CDR3 sequence: CASSISGVSYEQYF. The DNA of the CDR3 is TGTGCCAGCAGCATTAGCGGAGTTTCCTACGAGCAGTACTTC. Complete variable domain (other parts from reference TRBV7-8 and TRBJ2-7): GAGVSQSPRYKVAKRGQDVALRCDPISGHVSLFWYQQALGQGPEFLTYFQNEAQLDKSGLPSDRFFAERPEGSVSTLKIQRTQQEDSAVYLCASSISGVSYEQYFGPGTRLTVT.

The sample holds a few counts of this clone. The gene calls are TRBV6-4 and TRBJ2-6; weak D call: TRBD1 (5 bases). There are 17 residues in the CDR3. The V and J ends lost 2 bases and 2 bases respectively, with 13 bases between them. Germline CDR1 reads MRHNA; CDR2 reads SNTAGT. The CDR3 reads CASSDHSVGAGANVLTF. CDR3 nucleotides: TGTGCCAGCAGTGACCATTCGGTAGGGGCTGGGGCCAACGTCCTGACTTTC.

The CDR3 loop is CASSESGGGGNIQYF. CDR3 DNA: TGCGCCAGCAGTGAGTCGGGGGGTGGAGGAAACATTCAGTACTTC. The gene calls are TRBV10-1 and TRBJ2-4, with a weak D call TRBD2 (6 bases). Per germline, CDR1 WNHNN and CDR2 SYGVQD (reference sequence). Trimming cost V 0 bases and J 6 bases, with 12 bases left between them. There are 15 residues in the CDR3.

The V call is TRBV7-8, the J call TRBJ2-7, with 8 nucleotides matching TRBD1. Germline loops: CDR1 SGHVS, CDR2 FQNEAQ. CDR3 length: 14 residues. With 5 bases clipped from V and 1 base from J, the junction kept 4 bases outside the gene matches. The CDR3: CASSLRDRSYEQYF. The CDR3 DNA reads as TGTGCCAGCAGCCTCCGGGACAGGTCCTACGAGCAGTACTTC.

The CDR3 is CATSRAGTAAGYTF. The DNA of the CDR3 is TGTGCCACCAGCAGAGCCGGGACAGCTGCTGGCTACACCTTC. The chain is built from TRBV15 and TRBJ1-2; 7 bases are shared with TRBD1. Germline V CDR1 and CDR2: LNHNV, YYDKDF (reference sequence). Germline trimming cut 1 base from V and 7 bases from J; bases unmatched to any gene: 6. CDR3 length equals 14 residues.

This chain joins TRBV6-7 and TRBJ1-4; D gene unclear. TRBV6-7 counts as an open reading frame of uncertain function. The length of the CDR3 is 13 residues. V was shortened by 10 bases and J by 7 bases, with 16 bases between the two germline ends. The CDR3 DNA sequence: TGTGCCACCCCCGGGTTAGCGGTTGAAAAACTGTTTTTT. This encodes CATPGLAVEKLFF.